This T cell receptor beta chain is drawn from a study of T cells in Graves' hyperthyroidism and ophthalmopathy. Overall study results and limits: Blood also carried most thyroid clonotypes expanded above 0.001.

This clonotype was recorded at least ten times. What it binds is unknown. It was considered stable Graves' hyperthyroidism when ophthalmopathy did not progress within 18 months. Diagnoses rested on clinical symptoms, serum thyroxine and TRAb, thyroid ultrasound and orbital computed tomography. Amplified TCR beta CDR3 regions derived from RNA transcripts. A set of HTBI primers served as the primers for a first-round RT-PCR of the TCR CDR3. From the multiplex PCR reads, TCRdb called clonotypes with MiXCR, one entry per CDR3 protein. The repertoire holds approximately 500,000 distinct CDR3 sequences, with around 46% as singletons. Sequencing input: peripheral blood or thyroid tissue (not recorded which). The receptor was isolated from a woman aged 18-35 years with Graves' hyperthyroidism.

The CDR3 sequence: CASSSQRAAYEQYF. In DNA, the CDR3 is TGTGCCAGCAGTTCTCAGCGGGCGGCCTACGAGCAGTACTTC. V and J are TRBV13 and TRBJ2-7; possible D gene TRBD2, 6 bases. There are 14 residues in the CDR3. V was cut by 6 bases and J by 2 bases, with 14 bases left in between. In germline, CDR1 is PRHDT, CDR2 FYEKMQ (reference sequence).